The rows below give T cell receptor beta chains drawn from one sample of a study of molecular identifiers for immune sequencing clone quantification. TCRdb called the PCR reads again in MiXCR, with one record for every CDR3 protein. The profile shows about 60,000 distinct CDR3 sequences, around 19% of them singletons. Sequenced material: naive CD8+ T cells from blood, with Jurkat cell RNA spiked in. These receptors all stem from a human donor in good health. Some libraries in this study had Jurkat cell RNA spiked in. Each CDR3 is given with its conserved first and last residue. D genes are given only for firm matches. Rows may omit the clone size; those that give it use once, few, many or a size class.

V	D	size	J	CDR3	DNA
TRBV19	NA	few	TRBJ2-1	CASRGVSGRGGNEQFF	TGTGCCAGTAGAGGCGTTTCGGGGCGCGGTGGGAATGAGCAGTTCTTC
TRBV5-1	TRBD1	NA	TRBJ2-1	CASSLEPGQNSEQFF	TGCGCCAGCAGCTTGGAACCGGGACAGAACAGTGAGCAGTTCTTC
TRBV7-8	NA	many	TRBJ2-1	CASSSRGSYNEQFF	TGTGCCAGCAGCTCGAGGGGTTCCTACAATGAGCAGTTCTTC
TRBV10-3	TRBD1	many	TRBJ2-6	CAISKGTAASGANVLTF	TGTGCCATCAGCAAGGGGACAGCCGCCTCTGGGGCCAACGTCCTGACTTTC
TRBV27	TRBD1	many	TRBJ2-3	CASSPRTGASTDTQYF	TGTGCCAGCAGCCCTCGGACAGGGGCTAGCACAGATACGCAGTATTTT
TRBV12-3/TRBV12-4	NA	NA	TRBJ2-3	CASSGQTLTDTQYF	TGTGCCAGCAGTGGACAGACCTTAACAGATACGCAGTATTTT
TRBV29-1	NA	NA	TRBJ2-7	CSVAGGTDYEQYF	TGCAGCGTCGCTGGAGGGACAGACTACGAGCAGTACTTC
TRBV13	NA	many	TRBJ2-3	CASAGGGASTDTQYF	TGTGCCAGCGCCGGAGGCGGGGCCAGCACAGATACGCAGTATTTT
TRBV13	TRBD2	many	TRBJ2-1	CASSPGLAGVGAQFF	TGTGCCAGCAGCCCTGGACTAGCGGGAGTCGGGGCGCAGTTCTTC
TRBV2	TRBD1	many	TRBJ1-1	CASSSGQGATEAFF	TGTGCCAGCAGTTCCGGACAGGGCGCCACTGAAGCTTTCTTT
TRBV7-2	NA	many	TRBJ2-3	CASSLLPAGHFTDTQYF	TGTGCCAGCAGCTTATTACCGGCGGGGCACTTCACAGATACGCAGTATTTT
TRBV27	NA	few	TRBJ1-5	CASSFGQGNQPQHF	TGTGCCAGCAGTTTCGGGCAGGGAAATCAGCCCCAGCATTTT
TRBV29-1	NA	many	TRBJ2-3	CSAPPSGGNTDTQYF	TGCAGCGCCCCCCCGAGCGGAGGTAACACAGATACGCAGTATTTT
TRBV21-1	NA	many	TRBJ2-7	CASSKSGLAGGPKEDVEQYF	TGTGCCAGCAGCAAGTCTGGACTAGCGGGAGGGCCAAAGGAGGATGTGGAGCAGTACTTC
TRBV7-2	NA	NA	TRBJ1-6	CASSLGGSPLHF	TGTGCCAGCAGCTTGGGGGGTTCACCCCTCCACTTT
TRBV7-9	NA	NA	TRBJ2-7	CASSLVSGGPYEQYF	TGTGCCAGCAGCTTAGTTTCTGGGGGCCCCTACGAGCAGTACTTC
TRBV28	TRBD1	many	TRBJ1-1	CASSLWTGGMNTEAFF	TGTGCCAGCAGTTTATGGACAGGGGGCATGAACACTGAAGCTTTCTTT
TRBV7-9	TRBD2	NA	TRBJ2-2	CASSSELAGVFWELFF	TGTGCCAGCAGCTCCGAACTAGCGGGAGTTTTCTGGGAGCTGTTTTTT
TRBV7-9	NA	many	TRBJ2-7	CASSLASREQYF	TGTGCCAGCAGCTTAGCTTCCCGCGAGCAGTACTTC
TRBV5-6	NA	NA	TRBJ1-2	CASGLASGQGSIYGYTF	TGTGCCAGCGGCTTGGCCTCCGGTCAGGGGAGTATCTATGGCTACACCTTC
TRBV6-2/TRBV6-3	TRBD2	many	TRBJ2-3	CASSQPAGVVDTQYF	TGTGCCAGCAGCCAGCCAGCGGGAGTGGTTGATACGCAGTATTTT
TRBV27	NA	NA	TRBJ2-4	CASSPGLGDIQYF	TGTGCCAGCAGTCCAGGACTGGGGGACATTCAGTACTTC
TRBV6-1	NA	many	TRBJ1-5	CASSESSWDPLAYQPQHF	TGTGCCAGCAGTGAATCATCCTGGGACCCCCTGGCCTATCAGCCCCAGCATTTT
TRBV2	NA	many	TRBJ2-3	CASSEGVSSTDTQYF	TGTGCCAGCAGTGAGGGGGTGTCGAGCACAGATACGCAGTATTTT
TRBV7-9	NA	many	TRBJ2-1	CASTLGSYNEQFF	TGTGCCAGCACCCTAGGGTCCTACAATGAGCAGTTCTTC
TRBV20-1	TRBD2	many	TRBJ2-1	CSATLAGGPVNEQFF	TGCAGTGCTACCCTAGCGGGAGGGCCTGTCAATGAGCAGTTCTTC
TRBV7-2	TRBD1	NA	TRBJ1-6	CASNQPPDRDNSPLHF	TGTGCCAGCAACCAGCCCCCGGACAGGGATAATTCACCCCTCCACTTT
TRBV30	NA	many	TRBJ1-5	CAWSDRGWGDQPQHF	TGTGCCTGGAGTGATCGGGGGTGGGGGGATCAGCCCCAGCATTTT
TRBV2	NA	many	TRBJ2-3	CASSGLSTDTQYF	TGTGCCAGCAGTGGACTGAGCACAGATACGCAGTATTTT
TRBV7-8	TRBD2	NA	TRBJ2-2	CASSSRLAGGPVPGELFF	TGTGCCAGCAGCTCTCGACTAGCGGGAGGGCCGGTACCCGGGGAGCTGTTTTTT
TRBV10-1	TRBD2	many	TRBJ2-7	CASSPSRTSLDYEQYF	TGCGCCAGCAGCCCGTCGAGGACTAGCTTAGACTACGAGCAGTACTTC
TRBV6-1	NA	many	TRBJ2-7	CASRKLGGPAYEQYF	TGTGCCAGCAGGAAGCTGGGGGGACCCGCCTACGAGCAGTACTTC
TRBV12-3/TRBV12-4	NA	NA	TRBJ2-7	CAGSLGTYEQYF	TGTGCCGGCAGTTTAGGGACGTACGAGCAGTACTTC
TRBV11-2	NA	NA	TRBJ1-1	CASSSSPARTEAFF	TGTGCCAGCAGCTCATCTCCGGCGCGCACTGAAGCTTTCTTT
TRBV4-1	TRBD2	NA	TRBJ2-5	CASSPAPTSGLEEAQYF	TGCGCCAGCAGCCCAGCCCCGACTAGCGGATTAGAAGAGGCCCAGTACTTC
TRBV5-3	TRBD1	NA	TRBJ1-2	CASTEGANYGSTF	TGTGCCAGCACCGAGGGGGCTAACTATGGCTCCACCTTC
TRBV11-2	NA	many	TRBJ2-6	CASSLSGVWANVLTF	TGTGCCAGCAGCTTATCAGGGGTCTGGGCCAACGTCCTGACTTTC
TRBV5-3	TRBD2	NA	TRBJ2-2	CASSPGLGLSGELFF	TGTGCCAGCAGCCCGGGACTAGGGCTCTCCGGGGAGCTGTTTTTT
TRBV29-1	NA	many	TRBJ2-7	CSVALSTLGDYEQYF	TGCAGCGTTGCATTGAGTACTTTAGGAGACTACGAGCAGTACTTC
TRBV11-2	NA	NA	TRBJ2-2	CASSLGTGRGTGELFF	TGTGCCAGCAGCTTAGGAACGGGACGCGGCACCGGGGAGCTGTTTTTT
TRBV6-6	TRBD1	NA	TRBJ1-6	CASILSVDRVNSPLHF	TGTGCCAGCATTCTATCCGTCGACAGGGTGAATTCACCCCTCCACTTT
TRBV4-2	TRBD2	NA	TRBJ2-1	CASSQGLGLAESYNEQFF	TGTGCCAGCAGCCAAGGCCTCGGACTAGCGGAATCCTACAATGAGCAGTTCTTC
TRBV7-9	NA	many	TRBJ2-1	CASSLGPGNEQFF	TGTGCCAGCAGCTTAGGTCCGGGGAATGAGCAGTTCTTC
TRBV29-1	TRBD2	many	TRBJ2-7	CSVVPGLAGGYEQYF	TGCAGCGTGGTACCGGGACTAGCGGGAGGGTACGAGCAGTACTTC
TRBV29-1	NA	many	TRBJ1-2	CSVGAGVPDGYTF	TGCAGCGTTGGTGCAGGGGTACCGGATGGCTACACCTTC
TRBV11-3	TRBD2	many	TRBJ2-7	CASSHIGTSGKYEQYF	TGTGCCAGCAGCCACATAGGGACTAGCGGGAAATACGAGCAGTACTTC
TRBV29-1	NA	many	TRBJ2-5	CSVEDPADNLGPERYQETQYF	TGCAGCGTTGAAGATCCTGCTGACAACCTAGGGCCAGAACGGTACCAAGAGACCCAGTACTTC
TRBV9	NA	many	TRBJ2-1	CASSVPRGNSRSGSVSSYNEQFF	TGTGCCAGCAGCGTCCCACGGGGAAACTCGAGGTCGGGTTCTGTCAGCTCCTACAATGAGCAGTTCTTC
TRBV7-6	NA	many	TRBJ2-7	CASSSARGYEQYF	TGTGCCAGCAGCTCCGCGCGGGGCTACGAGCAGTACTTC
TRBV24-1	TRBD2	many	TRBJ2-3	CATSDPLAGEGDTQYF	TGTGCCACCAGTGATCCCCTAGCGGGAGAGGGAGATACGCAGTATTTT
TRBV2	NA	NA	TRBJ2-1	CASSEAGHSSLEQFF	TGTGCCAGCAGTGAAGCGGGACATTCTAGCCTTGAGCAGTTCTTC
TRBV7-8	NA	many	TRBJ1-5	CASSYGRGASNQPQHF	TGTGCCAGCAGCTACGGAAGGGGAGCTAGCAATCAGCCCCAGCATTTT